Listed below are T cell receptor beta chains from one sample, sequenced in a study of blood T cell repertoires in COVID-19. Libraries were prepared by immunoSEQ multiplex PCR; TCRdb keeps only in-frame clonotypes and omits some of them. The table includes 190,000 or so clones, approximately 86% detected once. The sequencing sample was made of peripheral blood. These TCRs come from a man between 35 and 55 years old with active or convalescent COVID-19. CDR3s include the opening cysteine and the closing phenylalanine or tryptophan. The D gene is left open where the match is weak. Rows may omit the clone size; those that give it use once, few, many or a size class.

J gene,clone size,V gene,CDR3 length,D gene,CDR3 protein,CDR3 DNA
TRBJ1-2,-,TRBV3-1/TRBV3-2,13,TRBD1,CASSRQGALGYTF,TGTGCCAGCAGCCGACAGGGGGCGCTTGGCTACACCTTC
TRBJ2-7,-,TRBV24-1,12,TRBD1,CATSVAGGEQYF,TGTGCCACCAGTGTCGCAGGGGGAGAGCAGTACTTC
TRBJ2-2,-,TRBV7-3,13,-,CASSLKSTGELFF,TGTGCCAGCAGCCTAAAGAGTACCGGGGAGCTGTTTTTT
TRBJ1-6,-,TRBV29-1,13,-,CSVAWRVNSPLHF,TGCAGCGTTGCTTGGAGGGTTAATTCACCCCTCCACTTT
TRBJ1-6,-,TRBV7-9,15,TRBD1,CASSTDREYNSPLHF,TGTGCCAGCAGCACGGACAGGGAGTATAATTCACCCCTCCACTTT
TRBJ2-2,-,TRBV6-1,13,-,CASSEPGGLVGFF,TGTGCCAGCAGTGAACCCGGCGGACTCGTAGGGTTTTTT
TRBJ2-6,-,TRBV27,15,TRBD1,CASTSGAGGTNVLTF,TGTGCCAGCACCTCCGGGGCAGGGGGTACCAACGTCCTGACTTTC
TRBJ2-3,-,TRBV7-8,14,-,CASSTRPYTDTQYF,TGTGCCAGCAGCACCAGGCCGTACACAGATACGCAGTATTTT
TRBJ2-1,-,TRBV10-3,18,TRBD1,CAIKGRASGTGGVNEQFF,TGTGCCATCAAGGGGAGGGCCTCCGGGACAGGGGGTGTTAATGAGCAGTTCTTC
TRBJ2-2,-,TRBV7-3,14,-,CASSLGQGGGELFF,TGTGCCAGCAGCTTAGGGCAGGGCGGCGGGGAGCTGTTTTTT
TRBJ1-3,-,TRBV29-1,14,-,CSVELEGSGNTIYF,TGCAGCGTTGAATTGGAGGGCTCTGGAAACACCATATATTTT
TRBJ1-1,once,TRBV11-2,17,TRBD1,CASSLGVIGTGSTEAFF,TGTGCCAGCAGCTTAGGGGTAATCGGGACAGGGTCAACTGAAGCTTTCTTT
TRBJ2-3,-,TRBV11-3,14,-,CASSLLAGASTQYF,TGTGCCAGCAGCTTACTGGCGGGGGCTAGTACGCAGTATTTT
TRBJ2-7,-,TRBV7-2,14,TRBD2,CASSLTSGAYEQYF,TGTGCCAGCAGCTTAACTAGCGGCGCCTACGAGCAGTACTTC
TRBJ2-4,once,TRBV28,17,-,CASSLGQPILAKNIQYF,TGTGCCAGCAGTTTGGGGCAGCCGATTCTAGCCAAAAACATTCAGTACTTC
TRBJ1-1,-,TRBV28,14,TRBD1,CASSRRRTGDEAFF,TGTGCCAGCAGCCGACGTCGGACAGGGGATGAAGCTTTCTTT
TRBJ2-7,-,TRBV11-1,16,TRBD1,CASSPLRDRGPYEQYF,TGTGCCAGCAGCCCTCTCCGGGACAGGGGACCCTACGAGCAGTACTTC
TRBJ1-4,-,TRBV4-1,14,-,CASSQIIGDEKLFF,TGCGCCAGCAGCCAGATTATAGGGGATGAAAAACTGTTTTTT
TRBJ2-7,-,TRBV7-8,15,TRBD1,CASSSKRTGAYEQYF,TGTGCCAGCAGCTCGAAGCGGACAGGAGCCTACGAGCAGTACTTC
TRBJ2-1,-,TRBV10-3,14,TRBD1,CAIYSGTGGNEQFF,TGTGCCATCTACTCCGGGACAGGCGGCAATGAGCAGTTCTTC
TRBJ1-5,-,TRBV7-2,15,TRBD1,CASSLDRSGGQPQHF,TGTGCCAGCAGCTTAGATCGGTCAGGGGGTCAGCCCCAGCATTTT
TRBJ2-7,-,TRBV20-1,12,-,CSASLDSYEQYF,TGCAGTGCTAGTCTAGATTCCTACGAGCAGTACTTC
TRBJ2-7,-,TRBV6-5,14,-,CASIIQGGPYEQYF,TGTGCCAGCATTATCCAGGGGGGACCATACGAGCAGTACTTC
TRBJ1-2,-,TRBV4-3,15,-,CASSQDLRGGDGYTF,TGCGCCAGCAGCCAAGATCTTAGGGGTGGAGATGGCTACACCTTC